This T cell receptor beta chain was profiled in a study of vaccination effects on CD4 cells after COVID-19. The CDR3 loop spans 13 amino acids. V dropped 3 bases and J dropped 10 bases, with 13 bases sitting between them. Per the germline V gene, CDR1 is SNHLY and CDR2 is FYNNEI. General study points: Among infection- and vaccine-induced clones, marked clonal contraction occurred late after vaccination.

Sequencing was performed with immunoSEQ multiplex PCR; in TCRdb, only in-frame clones are kept and a portion is missing. This sample has 50,000 to 70,000 clones, with about 69% found just once. Regarding this clone: As yet, its antigen is unknown.

With 9 to 11 days of culture completed, CD4+ T cells were isolated. On day 3 and again on day 7, half the medium was replaced with IL-2 medium. The chain links TRBV2 to TRBJ2-1; perhaps TRBD2 as D (5 bases). This sequence was found in a human donor who had a prior SARS-CoV-2 infection. The sample consisted of CD4+ T cells from PBMCs cultured without peptide, taken before COVID-19 vaccination. The CDR3: CASSDQAVREQFF. CDR3 DNA sequence: TGTGCCAGCAGTGACCAAGCGGTCAGAGAGCAGTTCTTC.